Below, one T cell receptor beta chain is given with its context. Its antigen is as yet unknown. The data derive from a study of T cell repertoires in cytomegalovirus infection. Study information: Public TCR beta signature analysis indicated the presence of both CMV infection and matching HLA type.

Findings and caveats of the study: Carriers of CMV plus the relevant HLA were identified by cumulative public TCR beta family frequency. The response measured ex vivo was dominated by TCR beta clonotypes (HLA-C-restricted and CMV-specific).

TCRdb reprocessed the reads with MiXCR, giving one entry per CDR3 protein. The sample contains about 150,000 distinct CDR3 sequences, 23% of which appear only once. V was shortened by 8 bases and J by 2 bases, with 18 bases between the two germline ends. From germline, CDR1 is LNHDA and CDR2 SQIVND (reference sequence). CDR3 length: 15 amino acids. This sequence joins TRBV19 and TRBJ1-1; D unclear. This receptor was taken from a human donor in good health (CMV status not recorded). Some clones in this sample may be carry-over from other donors' samples. Sequencing input: PBMCs. CDR3 nucleotides: TGTGCCAGTGCCCCACAGCTCCGGGTAAACACTGAAGCTTTCTTT. Its translation: CASAPQLRVNTEAFF.